These 12 T cell receptor beta chains originate from one sample sequenced in a study of T cells in Graves' hyperthyroidism and ophthalmopathy. TCR beta CDR3 regions were amplified from RNA transcripts. TCR CDR3 regions were first amplified by RT-PCR with HTBI primers. Each CDR3 protein gets one entry after TCRdb re-called the multiplex PCR reads with MiXCR. The data hold about 98,000 distinct CDR3 sequences, with around 40% observed a single time. Sequenced input: peripheral blood or thyroid tissue (not recorded which). Source of these receptors: a woman aged 25 to 39 with Graves' hyperthyroidism.

The chain carries TRBV7-3 and TRBJ1-1; no firm D call. Trimming shortened V by 2 bases and J by 6 bases, and 16 bases separated the two germline ends. The germline V gene encodes CDR1 SGHTA and CDR2 FQGTGA. The CDR3 length is 15 residues. This CDR3 reads CASSLDGKWDAEAFF. The CDR3 DNA reads as TGTGCCAGCAGCTTAGACGGGAAGTGGGATGCTGAAGCTTTCTTT.

The sample holds many counts of this clonotype. The chain recombines TRBV24-1 with TRBJ1-2; 8 nucleotides agree with TRBD1. The germline gives CDR1 KGHDR, CDR2 SFDVKD. This CDR3 has 16 residues. After removal of 4 bases from V and 8 bases from J, the junction contained 14 bases not matched to a gene. CDR3 amino acids: CATSDPERQGAKGYTF. In nucleotides, the CDR3 is TGTGCCACCAGTGACCCCGAACGTCAGGGGGCGAAAGGCTACACCTTC.

This clonotype was counted at least ten times. The genes are TRBV3-1 and TRBJ2-2; 9 bases map to TRBD2. V lost 1 base to trimming and J lost 4 bases; unmatched junction nucleotides: 4. The CDR3 totals 16 residues. Germline CDR1 and CDR2: LGHDT and YNNKEL (reference sequence). In nucleotides, the CDR3 is TGTGCCAGCAGCCAAGTTTTAGCGGGAGCCACCGGGGAGCTGTTTTTT. Translated: CASSQVLAGATGELFF. Full variable domain (outside the CDR3, taken from reference TRBV3-1 and TRBJ2-2): DTAVSQTPKYLVTQMGNDKSIKCEQNLGHDTMYWYKQDSKKFLKIMFSYNNKELIINETVPNRFSPKSPDKAHLNLHINSLELGDSAVYFCASSQVLAGATGELFFGEGSRLTVL.

This clonotype was seen a few times. The genes are TRBV30 and TRBJ2-7, with D hard to call. Trimming took 8 bases from V and 4 from J, leaving 9 bases between them. The CDR3 is made up of 10 amino acids. Germline CDR1 is GTSNPN and CDR2 is SVGIG (reference sequence). The CDR3 is CAPLPYEQYF. Here the CDR3 DNA reads TGTGCCCCCCTCCCGTACGAGCAGTACTTC.

The chain uses TRBV10-3 and TRBJ1-1, with no clear D. V was trimmed by 6 bases and J by 2 bases, leaving 13 bases between them. The CDR3 totals 14 residues. Germline CDR1 and CDR2: ENHRY and SYGVKD. The CDR3 coding sequence is TGTGCCATCAGCGGTGTGAACTTCAACACTGAAGCTTTCTTT. It specifies CAISGVNFNTEAFF.

The chain carries TRBV10-3 and TRBJ2-2; the match to TRBD2 covers 13 bases. CDR1 is ENHRY, CDR2 SYGVKD, per germline. The CDR3 contains 14 residues. Germline trimming cut 10 bases from V and 6 bases from J; bases unmatched to any gene: 5. The CDR3 region is CATGLAGASGELFF. The DNA of the CDR3 is TGTGCCACCGGACTAGCGGGAGCGTCCGGGGAGCTGTTTTTT.

Only one count was recorded for this clonotype. This chain uses TRBV20-1 with TRBJ2-2; 9 nucleotides agree with TRBD2. The CDR3 runs 14 residues. Germline lookup yields CDR1 DFQATT and CDR2 SNEGSKA (reference sequence). V shed 3 bases and J 6 bases; nucleotides not matched to a gene: 5. CDR3 loop: CSARPSGKAGELFF. The DNA for the CDR3 is TGCAGTGCTAGGCCTAGCGGGAAAGCCGGGGAGCTGTTTTTT.

This clonotype was recorded many times. The rearrangement links TRBV6-5 to TRBJ1-2; the match to TRBD1 covers 8 bases. The CDR3 runs 15 residues. The V and J ends lost 2 bases and 13 bases, in that order; junction bases with no gene match: 15. CDR1 and CDR2 from the germline V gene are MNHEY and SVGAGI. The DNA of the CDR3 is TGTGCCAGCAGTTACGCGAGCGGACAGGGCCCGGAGAGCACCTTC. Translated: CASSYASGQGPESTF.

This chain uses TRBV7-3 with TRBJ1-4, with 9 positions matching TRBD1. The CDR3 loop spans 15 amino acids. Unmatched junction bases numbered 9, after V lost 5 bases and J lost 8 bases. Germline V gene sequence: CDR1 SGHTA, CDR2 FQGTGA. The CDR3 DNA reads as TGTGCCAGCAGCCCCGGGACAGGGTCGGGCGAAAAACTGTTTTTT. Its protein is CASSPGTGSGEKLFF.

This clonotype came up many times. The chain uses TRBV6-5 and TRBJ2-7; TRBD2 might be the D (6 bases). Germline V CDR1 and CDR2: MNHEY, SVGAGI. There are 13 residues in the CDR3. Trimming left V 7 bases short and J 3 bases short, with 13 bases between. The CDR3 bases are TGTGCCAGCAAAATAGCGGCGTACTACGAGCAGTACTTC. Translated, it gives CASKIAAYYEQYF.

This clonotype was counted many times. The chain uses TRBV30 and TRBJ2-2, with 9 bases lining up with TRBD2. The germline V gene has CDR1 GTSNPN and CDR2 SVGIG (reference sequence). V lost 3 bases, J lost 3 bases, and 2 bases stayed unmatched. The CDR3 has 14 amino acids. Here the CDR3 DNA reads TGTGCCTGGAGAGCGGGAGGATACACCGGGGAGCTGTTTTTT. It translates to CAWRAGGYTGELFF.

This clonotype was seen ten or more times. The chain carries TRBV7-9 and TRBJ1-1; possible D gene TRBD1, 6 bases. V lost 5 bases and J lost 0, with 22 bases in between. Looked up from germline, CDR1 is SEHNR and CDR2 is FQNEAQ (reference sequence). The CDR3 runs 18 residues. CDR3 bases: TGTGCCAGCAGCGGCCGTAGAAGGGGGGGGACTATGAACACTGAAGCTTTCTTT. The encoded protein is CASSGRRRGGTMNTEAFF.